The entry below describes one T cell receptor beta chain. No antigen is known for it. This record comes from a study of follicular helper T cells after annual influenza vaccination. The CDR3 consists of 16 residues. CDR1 is SGHRS and CDR2 is YFSETQ in the germline V gene. Trimming cost V 4 bases and J 4 bases, with 20 bases left between them. The assay was immunoSEQ multiplex PCR, and TCRdb's table has in-frame clones only and misses some. The sample has around 9,300 clones, over 80% seen once. Time point reported: 2013-2014 season, 7 days after vaccination. Cells are cTfh (non-naive CD4+CXCR5+PD-1+), split by ICOS and CD38 into double-positive or double-negative. Regarding the study as a whole: ICOS+CD38+ cTfh clonality change tracked circulating plasmablast frequency change.

The sample consisted of CXCR5+ CD38- circulating T follicular helper cells from blood, taken 7 days after influenza vaccination. The subset is: circulating Tfh, non-naive CD4+CXCR5+PD-1+ (ICOS+CD38+ or ICOS-CD38-). J is TRBJ2-5 and V is TRBV5-1; the D gene is possibly TRBD2 (5 bases). The source of this sequence is an adult who received the influenza vaccine. For the CDR3, the DNA is TGCGCCAGCAGCCGACGGACTTCACGAGAGGGAGAGACCCAGTACTTC. This translates into CASSRRTSREGETQYF.